The clone carrying this T cell receptor beta chain has only a few counts. As yet, its antigen is unknown. A junction end diverges from the germline sequence, so it may reflect a read error. The read ends 3 residues early relative to the CDR3; the germline J gene fills the gap. This specimen comes from a study of T cell clonality in common variable immunodeficiency. The study, taken as a whole, reports: Common variable immunodeficiency TCR beta sequences reportedly had fewer deletions and N-nucleotide insertions.

Data came from immunoSEQ multiplex PCR; TCRdb stores just in-frame clones and leaves some out. This sample carries under 20,000 clones, none of them present only once. The CDR3 is made up of 16 amino acids. CDR1 is MNHEY, CDR2 SVGEGT, per germline. The receptor was isolated from a human donor with common variable immunodeficiency. Sequencing was performed on peripheral blood mononuclear cells. V is TRBV6-2 or TRBV6-3 and J is TRBJ2-7; 8 nucleotides agree with TRBD2. The sequenced part of the CDR3 DNA is TGTGCCAGCAGCTACTCCTTGACTAGCGTTGGCTACGAG. Translated, it gives CASSYSLTSVGYE. The full CDR3 reads CASSYSLTSVGYEQYF.